These T cell receptor beta chains were read from a single sample in a study of blood T cell repertoires in COVID-19. Produced via immunoSEQ multiplex PCR; TCRdb's table is partial and in-frame only. Of some 330,000 clones in the sample, around 87% were seen once. Material: PBMCs or T cells enriched from blood (not recorded which). The receptors come from a man aged 40-49 years in a cohort exposed to, infected with or recovered from COVID-19 (not recorded which). CDR3s include the opening cysteine and the closing phenylalanine or tryptophan. A D gene is named only where the DNA matches it firmly. Size tells how often a clone was seen (once, few, many) or the class of an expanded clone, and some rows leave it out.

.	.	14	TRBV5-1	TRBJ2-1	TGCGCCAGCAGCAACGGGAGCGCTTACAATGAGCAGTTCTTC	CASSNGSAYNEQFF
few	TRBD1	15	TRBV18	TRBJ2-2	TGTGCCAGCTCACCCTCACAGGGGCGCACCGGGGAGCTGTTTTTT	CASSPSQGRTGELFF
.	TRBD1	18	TRBV14	TRBJ1-4	TGTGCCAGCAGCCCCTACAGGGGATCCACCGCAACTAATGAAAAACTGTTTTTT	CASSPYRGSTATNEKLFF
.	TRBD2	14	TRBV7-9	TRBJ2-1	TGTGCCAGCAGCTTAGCGGGAGGGCGGGATGAGCAGTTCTTC	CASSLAGGRDEQFF
.	TRBD2	14	TRBV7-2	TRBJ2-7	TGTGCCAGCAGCTTAAACGGGAGGATCGCCGAGCAGTACTTC	CASSLNGRIAEQYF
.	.	14	TRBV4-1	TRBJ2-1	TGCGCCAGCAGCCAGTGGGGCCCCTACAATGAGCAGTTCTTC	CASSQWGPYNEQFF
.	TRBD1	16	TRBV5-1	TRBJ2-6	TGCGCCAGCAGCCTCAGGGGGCCCCCTGGGGCCAACGTCCTGACTTTC	CASSLRGPPGANVLTF
.	TRBD2	14	TRBV7-6	TRBJ2-1	TGTGCCAGCAGCCCAGCGGGGACCTACAATGAGCAGTTCTTC	CASSPAGTYNEQFF
.	.	12	TRBV6-6	TRBJ2-3	TGTGCCAGCAGTTCGACAGGAGATACGCAGTATTTT	CASSSTGDTQYF
.	TRBD1	15	TRBV4-1	TRBJ1-4	TGCGCCAGCAGCCGCACCGGGACAGTCTTTGAAAAACTGTTTTTT	CASSRTGTVFEKLFF
.	.	12	TRBV6-5	TRBJ1-1	TGTGCCAGCAGTCGGGTTAGGACTGAAGCTTTCTTT	CASSRVRTEAFF
.	.	16	TRBV3-1/TRBV3-2	TRBJ2-1	TGTGCCAGCAGCCCTTTTGGGGGGAGAAGCGACAATGAGCAGTTCTTC	CASSPFGGRSDNEQFF
few	TRBD2	13	TRBV13	TRBJ2-3	TGTGCCAGCAGCTTAGCGGGAGGAGATACGCAGTATTTT	CASSLAGGDTQYF
.	.	13	TRBV7-8	TRBJ2-7	TGTGCCAGCAGCTTAGTAGCTAGCTTCGAGCAGTACTTC	CASSLVASFEQYF
.	TRBD1	15	TRBV5-4	TRBJ2-3	TGTGCCAGCAGCGAGGGACAGGGCGTCACAGATACGCAGTATTTT	CASSEGQGVTDTQYF
many	TRBD1	14	TRBV5-4	TRBJ1-1	TGTGCCAGCAGCTCCAGGGGGCTAGGGACTGAAGCTTTCTTT	CASSSRGLGTEAFF
.	TRBD2	16	TRBV2	TRBJ2-5	TGTGCCAGCAGTGCGGGACTAGCGGGAGGTGGAGAGACCCAGTACTTC	CASSAGLAGGGETQYF
.	.	15	TRBV7-2	TRBJ2-5	TGTGCCAGCAGCTTAGCGGGAGCGTTCCAAGAGACCCAGTACTTC	CASSLAGAFQETQYF
few	TRBD2	17	TRBV27	TRBJ2-1	TGTGCCAGCAGTTTATCTTACTTTAGCGGGAATTACAATGAGCAGTTCTTC	CASSLSYFSGNYNEQFF
few	TRBD2	17	TRBV5-1	TRBJ2-3	TGCGCCAGCAGCTTGTTGGCTAGCGGGAGTTCTAGAGATACGCAGTATTTT	CASSLLASGSSRDTQYF